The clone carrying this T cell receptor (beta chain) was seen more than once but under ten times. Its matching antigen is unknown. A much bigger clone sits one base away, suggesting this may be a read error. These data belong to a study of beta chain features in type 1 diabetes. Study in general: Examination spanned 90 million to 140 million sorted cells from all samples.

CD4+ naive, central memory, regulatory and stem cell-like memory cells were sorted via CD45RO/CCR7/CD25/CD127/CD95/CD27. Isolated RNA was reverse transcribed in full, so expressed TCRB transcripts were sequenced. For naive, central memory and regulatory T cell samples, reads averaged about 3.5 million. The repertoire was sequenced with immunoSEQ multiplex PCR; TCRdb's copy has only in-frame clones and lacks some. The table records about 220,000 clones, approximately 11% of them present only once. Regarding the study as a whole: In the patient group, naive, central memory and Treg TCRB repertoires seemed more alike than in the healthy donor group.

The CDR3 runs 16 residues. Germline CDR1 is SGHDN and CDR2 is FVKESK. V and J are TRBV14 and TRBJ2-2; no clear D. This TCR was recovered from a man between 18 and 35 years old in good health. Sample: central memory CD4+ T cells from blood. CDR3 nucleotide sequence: TGTGCCAGCGGCCAAGATGGCGGACCCACAAGATCCGGGCTGTTTTTT. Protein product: CASGQDGGPTRSGLFF.